A single sample is the source of the 14 T cell receptor beta chains below, sequenced in a study of blood T cell repertoires in COVID-19. Measured with immunoSEQ multiplex PCR; TCRdb has only the in-frame clones, and not every one. The sample has over 600,000 clones; over 80% are singletons. Sequenced material: peripheral blood. The source is a woman between 18 and 30 years old with acute or convalescent COVID-19.

This chain joins TRBV10-3 and TRBJ2-7, with 10 bases identical to TRBD2. The CDR3 extends over 16 amino acids. Trimming cost V 9 bases and J 0 bases; bases outside gene matches: 11. Germline assignment: CDR1 ENHRY and CDR2 SYGVKD. The CDR3 bases are TGTGCCATAGCTGGCCCGGCTAGCGGGAGCTCCTACGAGCAGTACTTC. Translating it yields CAIAGPASGSSYEQYF.

The chain recombines TRBV18 with TRBJ2-1, with D tentatively TRBD2 (7 bases). The V end lost 1 base, the J end lost 2 bases, and 9 bases lay between the germline ends. The CDR3 is 15 residues long. Germline V gene data show CDR1 as KGHSH and CDR2 as LQKENI. CDR3 sequence: CASSPRGGPYNEQFF. In DNA, the CDR3 is TGTGCCAGCTCACCACGGGGGGGGCCCTACAATGAGCAGTTCTTC. Variable domain in full (rest from reference TRBV18 and TRBJ2-1): NAGVMQNPRHLVRRRGQEARLRCSPMKGHSHVYWYRQLPEEGLKFMVYLQKENIIDESGMPKERFSAEFPKEGPSILRIQQVVRGDSAAYFCASSPRGGPYNEQFFGPGTRLTVL.

The chain combines TRBV9 with TRBJ1-2, with 9 bases aligning to TRBD1. CDR1 and CDR2 (germline): SGDLS, YYNGEE. The CDR3 sequence is 15 residues long. With 2 bases clipped from V and 3 bases from J, the junction kept 5 bases outside the gene matches. In nucleotides, the CDR3 is TGTGCCAGCAGCGTCACGGACAGGGGAGACTATGGCTACACCTTC. This encodes CASSVTDRGDYGYTF.

V gene TRBV2 combines with J gene TRBJ1-2; 7 bases agree with TRBD1. This CDR3 is 15 amino acids long. V lost 8 bases to trimming and J lost 0 bases; unmatched junction nucleotides: 9. The germline V gene encodes CDR1 SNHLY and CDR2 FYNNEI. In DNA, the CDR3 is TGTGCCAGCGACAGTACAGGGGCAACTAACTATGGCTACACCTTC. This encodes CASDSTGATNYGYTF.

This rearrangement joins TRBV6-5 to TRBJ2-5; D unresolved. The CDR3 is 13 residues long. Germline loops: CDR1 MNHEY, CDR2 SVGAGI. V was cut by 6 bases and J by 5 bases, with 13 bases left in between. In nucleotides, the CDR3 is TGTGCCAGCAGCCTAAGGTTCGGGGAGACCCAGTACTTC. Translated: CASSLRFGETQYF.

The rearrangement joins TRBV14 to TRBJ1-1; no firm D call. The germline V gene encodes CDR1 SGHDN and CDR2 FVKESK. The CDR3 runs 13 residues. With 1 base removed from V and 13 bases from J, the gap between germline ends came to 16 bases. The CDR3: CASSQGPFIEGFF. The CDR3 coding sequence is TGTGCCAGCAGCCAAGGCCCATTCATTGAGGGTTTCTTT.

The chain carries TRBV7-6 and TRBJ2-3; 9 positions match TRBD2. The J segment lost 2 bases and the V segment lost 0 bases, leaving 9 bases of the junction unmatched. CDR3 length: 18 residues. Germline V gene lookup returns CDR1 SGHVS and CDR2 FNYEAQ. The CDR3, as DNA: TGTGCCAGCAGCTTAGCAGCGGGGGGAATCGACTACACAGATACGCAGTATTTT. Translated, it gives CASSLAAGGIDYTDTQYF. Together with reference TRBV7-6 and TRBJ2-3, the CDR3 gives the full variable domain: GAGVSQSPRYKVTKRGQDVALRCDPISGHVSLYWYRQALGQGPEFLTYFNYEAQQDKSGLPNDRFSAERPEGSISTLTIQRTEQRDSAMYRCASSLAAGGIDYTDTQYFGPGTRLTVL.

The genes are TRBV11-2 and TRBJ2-3; 8 bases are shared with TRBD2. The CDR3 loop spans 15 amino acids. Trimming at V came to 6 bases and at J to 6 bases, leaving 11 bases not matched to a gene. Germline V gene data show CDR1 as SGHAT and CDR2 as FQNNGV. CDR3 coding DNA: TGTGCCAGCAGTTTGGGTACGGGGGGGCAGGATACGCAGTATTTT. It translates to CASSLGTGGQDTQYF.

This chain uses TRBV3-1 (or the pseudogene TRBV3-2) with TRBJ2-7; 12 bases fit TRBD2. CDR1 is LGHDT and CDR2 is YNNKEL in the germline V gene (reference sequence). This CDR3 spans 17 amino acids. Trimming cost V 4 bases and J 1 base; bases outside gene matches: 8. As DNA, the CDR3 is TGTGCCAGCAGCCCACGCGCTAGCGGGGGGGCTTCCTACGAGCAGTACTTC. This sequence encodes CASSPRASGGASYEQYF.

J is TRBJ2-7 and V is TRBV4-3; maybe TRBD1 (7 bases). Trimming shortened V by 0 bases and J by 6 bases, and 18 bases separated the two germline ends. This CDR3 is built from 16 residues. Germline V gene sequence: CDR1 LGHNA, CDR2 YSLEER. DNA of the CDR3: TGCGCCAGCAGCCAAGATCAGGAGGGGGCCTCCCTCGAGCAGTACTTC. It yields the protein CASSQDQEGASLEQYF.

This clone appeared a single time. The chain is built from TRBV12-5 and TRBJ1-2; tentative D call: TRBD1 (5 bases). Germline V gene data show CDR1 as LGHNT and CDR2 as FRNRAP. CDR3 length: 11 residues. Trimming shortened V by 10 bases and J by 7 bases, and 13 bases separated the two germline ends. The CDR3 loop reads CAIGRGGGYTF. The CDR3 DNA reads TGTGCTATCGGGAGGGGTGGTGGCTACACCTTC.

The V call is TRBV5-8, the J call TRBJ1-2; no clear D gene. Trimming removed 1 base from V and 0 bases from J, with 7 bases in between. Germline CDR1 reads SGHTS; CDR2 reads YDEGEE. The CDR3 has 14 amino acids. The chain's CDR3 is CASSLRTPNYGYTF. The CDR3 DNA follows: TGTGCCAGCAGCTTGCGGACTCCTAACTATGGCTACACCTTC.

V is TRBV6-6 and J is TRBJ2-5; a possible D gene is TRBD2 (6 bases). Trimming stripped 2 bases from V and 7 bases from J, with 11 bases between. This CDR3 region has 13 residues. Per germline, CDR1 MNHNY and CDR2 SVGAGI (reference sequence). The CDR3 DNA reads as TGTGCCAGCAGTTACGGGGACTTGGGGACCCAGTACTTC. Protein product: CASSYGDLGTQYF.

The chain employs TRBV10-3 and TRBJ1-2; D call uncertain. Per the germline V gene, CDR1 is ENHRY and CDR2 is SYGVKD. V was cut by 4 bases and J by 3 bases, with 12 bases left in between. CDR3 length: 14 residues. CDR3 amino acids: CAISAAGRDYGYTF. The CDR3 DNA reads as TGTGCCATCAGTGCCGCCGGGAGAGACTATGGCTACACCTTC.